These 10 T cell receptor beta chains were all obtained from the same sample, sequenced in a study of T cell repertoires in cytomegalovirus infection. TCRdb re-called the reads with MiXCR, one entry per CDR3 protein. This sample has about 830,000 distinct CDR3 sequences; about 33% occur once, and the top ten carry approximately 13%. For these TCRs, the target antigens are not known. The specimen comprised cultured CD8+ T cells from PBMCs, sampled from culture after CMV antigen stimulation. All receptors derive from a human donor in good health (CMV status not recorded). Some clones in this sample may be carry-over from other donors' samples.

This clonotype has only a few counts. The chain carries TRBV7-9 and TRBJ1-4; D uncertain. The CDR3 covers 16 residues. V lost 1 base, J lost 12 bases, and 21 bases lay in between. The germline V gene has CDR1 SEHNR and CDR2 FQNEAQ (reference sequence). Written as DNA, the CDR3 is TGTGCCAGCAGCTTAGATAGCTCCCCGGCGCGAAGCGAACTGTTTTTT. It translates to CASSLDSSPARSELFF.

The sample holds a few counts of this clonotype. CDR3 protein: CASSDSGLAGGNEQFF. DNA of the CDR3: TGTGCCAGCAGTGACTCGGGACTAGCGGGGGGGAATGAGCAGTTCTTC. The rearrangement links TRBV6-4 to TRBJ2-1, with 16 bases aligning to TRBD2. Losses at the gene ends were 0 bases for V and 7 bases for J; bases not matched to a gene: 0. CDR1 MRHNA and CDR2 SNTAGT come from the germline V gene. The CDR3 totals 16 residues.

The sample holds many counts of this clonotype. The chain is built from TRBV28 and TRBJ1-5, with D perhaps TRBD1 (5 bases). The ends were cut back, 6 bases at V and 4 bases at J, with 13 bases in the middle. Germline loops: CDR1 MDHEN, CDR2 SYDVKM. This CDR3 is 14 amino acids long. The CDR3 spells CASRWRGGNQPQHF. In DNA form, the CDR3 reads TGTGCCAGCAGATGGAGGGGAGGGAATCAGCCCCAGCATTTT.

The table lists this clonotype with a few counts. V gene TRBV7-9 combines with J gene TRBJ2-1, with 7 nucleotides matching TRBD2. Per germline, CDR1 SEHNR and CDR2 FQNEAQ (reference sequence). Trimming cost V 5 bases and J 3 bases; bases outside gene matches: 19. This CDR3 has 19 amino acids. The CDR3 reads CASSPPAGDRPMVYNEQFF. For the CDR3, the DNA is TGTGCCAGCAGCCCCCCGGCGGGGGATCGGCCTATGGTCTACAATGAGCAGTTCTTC.

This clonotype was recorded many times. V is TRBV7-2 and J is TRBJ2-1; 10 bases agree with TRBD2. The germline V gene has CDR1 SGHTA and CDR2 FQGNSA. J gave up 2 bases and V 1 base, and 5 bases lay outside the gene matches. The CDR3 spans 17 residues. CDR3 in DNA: TGTGCCAGCAGCTTAGGGGGTGGGACTAGCGCCTACAATGAGCAGTTCTTC. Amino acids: CASSLGGGTSAYNEQFF.

CDR3 protein: CASGEGIRFTDTQYF. As DNA, the CDR3 is TGCGCCAGCGGGGAAGGGATAAGGTTCACAGATACGCAGTATTTT. The chain is built from TRBV4-1 and TRBJ2-3; D not resolved. CDR3 length equals 15 residues. Looked up from germline, CDR1 is MGHRA and CDR2 is YSYEKL. V was shortened by 8 bases and J by 2 bases, with 17 bases between the two germline ends.

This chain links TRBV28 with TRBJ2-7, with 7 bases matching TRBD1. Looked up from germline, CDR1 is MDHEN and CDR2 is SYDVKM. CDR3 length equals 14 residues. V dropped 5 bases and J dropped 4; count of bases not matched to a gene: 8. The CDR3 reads CASSTGTAIYEQYV. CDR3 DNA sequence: TGTGCCAGCAGTACCGGGACAGCGATTTACGAGCAGTACGTC.

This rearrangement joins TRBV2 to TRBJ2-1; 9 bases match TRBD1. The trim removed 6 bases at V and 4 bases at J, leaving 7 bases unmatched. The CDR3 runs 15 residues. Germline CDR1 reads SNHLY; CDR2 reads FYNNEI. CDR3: CASRSGTGFYNEQFF. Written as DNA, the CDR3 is TGTGCCAGCAGGTCCGGGACAGGGTTTTACAATGAGCAGTTCTTC.

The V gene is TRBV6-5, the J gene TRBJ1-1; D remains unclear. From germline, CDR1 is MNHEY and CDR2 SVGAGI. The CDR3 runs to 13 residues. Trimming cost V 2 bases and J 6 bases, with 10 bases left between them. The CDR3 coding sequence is TGTGCCAGCAGTTACAGGTCCGTAGCTGAAGCTTTCTTT. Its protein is CASSYRSVAEAFF.

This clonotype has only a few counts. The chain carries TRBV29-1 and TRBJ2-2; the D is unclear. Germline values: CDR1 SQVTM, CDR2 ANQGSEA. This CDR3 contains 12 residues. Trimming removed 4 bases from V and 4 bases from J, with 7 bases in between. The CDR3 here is CSVGPSTGELFF. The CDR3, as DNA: TGCAGCGTTGGCCCCAGCACCGGGGAGCTGTTTTTT.